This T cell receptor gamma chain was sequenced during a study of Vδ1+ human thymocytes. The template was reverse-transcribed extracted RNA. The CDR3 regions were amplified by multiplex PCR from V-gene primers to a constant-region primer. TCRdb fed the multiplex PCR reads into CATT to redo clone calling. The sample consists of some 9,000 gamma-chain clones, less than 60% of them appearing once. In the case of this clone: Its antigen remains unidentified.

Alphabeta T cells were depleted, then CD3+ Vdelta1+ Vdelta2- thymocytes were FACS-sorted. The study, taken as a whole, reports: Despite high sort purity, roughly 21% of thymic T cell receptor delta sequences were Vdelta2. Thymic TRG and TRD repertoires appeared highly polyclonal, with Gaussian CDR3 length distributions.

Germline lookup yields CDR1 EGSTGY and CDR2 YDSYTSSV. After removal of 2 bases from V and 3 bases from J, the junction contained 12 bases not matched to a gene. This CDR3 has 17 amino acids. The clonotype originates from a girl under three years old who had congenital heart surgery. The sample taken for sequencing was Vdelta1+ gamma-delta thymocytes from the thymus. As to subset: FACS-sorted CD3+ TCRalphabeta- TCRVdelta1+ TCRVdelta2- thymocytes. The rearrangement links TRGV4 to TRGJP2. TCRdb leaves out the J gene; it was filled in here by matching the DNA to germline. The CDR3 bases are TGTGCCACCTGGGATGAACCTAAAGGGGGTAGTGATTGGATCAAGACGTTT. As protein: CATWDEPKGGSDWIKTF.